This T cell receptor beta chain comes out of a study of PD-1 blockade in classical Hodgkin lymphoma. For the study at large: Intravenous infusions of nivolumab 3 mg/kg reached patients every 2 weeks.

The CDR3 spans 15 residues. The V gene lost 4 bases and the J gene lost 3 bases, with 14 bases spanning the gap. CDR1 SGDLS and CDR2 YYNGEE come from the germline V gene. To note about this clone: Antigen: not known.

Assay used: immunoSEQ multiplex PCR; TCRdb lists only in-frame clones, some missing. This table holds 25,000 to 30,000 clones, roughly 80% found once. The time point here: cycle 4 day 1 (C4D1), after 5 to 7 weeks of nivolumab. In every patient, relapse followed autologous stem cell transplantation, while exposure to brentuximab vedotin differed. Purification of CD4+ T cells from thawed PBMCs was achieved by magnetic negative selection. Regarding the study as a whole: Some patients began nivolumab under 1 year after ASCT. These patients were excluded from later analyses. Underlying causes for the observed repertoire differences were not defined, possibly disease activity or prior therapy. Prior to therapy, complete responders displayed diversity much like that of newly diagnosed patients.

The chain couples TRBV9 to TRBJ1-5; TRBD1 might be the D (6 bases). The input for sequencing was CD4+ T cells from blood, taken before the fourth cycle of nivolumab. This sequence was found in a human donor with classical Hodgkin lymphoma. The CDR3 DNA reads TGTGCCAGCAGCCCTCATCCAGGGGACAATCAGCCCCAGCATTTT. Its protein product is CASSPHPGDNQPQHF.